This TCR beta chain was found in a study of T-cell reconstitution after alpha-beta-depleted transplantation in children listed by TCRdb under 2016. Some background on the complete study: The study quantitatively tracked T-cell immune reconstitution after TCRalphabeta/CD19-depleted allogeneic hematopoietic cell transplantation in children using TCR repertoire profiling.

Libraries were constructed by PCR. TCRdb names Illumina HiSeq 2500 as the instrument used. To normalize quantification of the TCRbeta repertoire, the TCR libraries were built with molecular barcoding that relied on unique molecular identifiers. The raw public data were reprocessed by TCRdb itself: fastp quality trimming at Q25, MiXCR clonotype calling, in-frame beta chains only. Merged by CDR3 protein, the rows form single entries marked with the most common genes and DNA. Recorded for this sample are hundreds of thousands of distinct CDR3 sequences; over 9.5% of them occurred a single time. 4% to 5% of the sample goes to the ten largest clones. The sample holds a few counts of this clonotype. The clone's antigen remains unknown. The input lacks base qualities; no much larger clone sits a single base away. Taken from cysteine to phenylalanine, the CDR3 has 17 residues. Of all the DNA, just the CDR3 is kept, 51 bases in frame from base 1. V has 5 bases trimmed and J has 5 bases trimmed; junction bases matching no gene number 17. The germline V gene (reference sequence) supplies CDR1 MNHEY and CDR2 SMNVEV.

The chain couples TRBV27 to TRBJ1-1, with TRBD1 identical over 7 junction bases. This clonotype was obtained from a human donor who donated a stem cell graft to a child with acute myeloid leukemia. Sample: PBMCs from the stem cell graft donor, taken from the stem cell graft. The nucleotide sequence reads as follows: TGTGCCAGCAGTCCCCAATTCCTCGACAGGGTATATACTGAAGCTTTCTTT. Its translation is CASSPQFLDRVYTEAFF.